This T cell receptor (beta chain) was sequenced for a study of OX40 agonist ivuxolimab in advanced cancers. Study-level results: There were also nonresponders showing low normalized T-cell clonal expansion. In the expanded peripheral T cells, antigen specificity was never determined.

Note on this clone: Its antigen is undetermined.

Produced via immunoSEQ multiplex PCR; TCRdb's table is partial and in-frame only. The sample records 55,000 to 70,000 clones, roughly 85% being singletons. Between the trimmed V and J ends, which lost 6 bases and 4 bases, there was a span of 7 bases. The CDR3 has 13 residues. CDR1 MNHEY and CDR2 SVGAGI come from the germline V gene. The specimen was CD4+ or CD8+ T cells sorted from blood, collected in a trial of the OX40 agonist ivuxolimab. V is TRBV6-5 and J is TRBJ2-6; D not certain. The origin of this receptor is an adult with an advanced solid tumor such as melanoma, head and neck, liver or kidney cancer. CDR3 protein: CASSQRGANVLTF. As DNA, the CDR3 is TGTGCCAGCAGCCAACGAGGGGCCAACGTCCTGACTTTC.